The clone carrying this T cell receptor (beta chain) occurred once. The target antigen is unknown. Both 60 Vbeta primers and 13 Jbeta primers went into the PCR. The method was immunoSEQ multiplex PCR; TCRdb's version includes in-frame clones alone and lacks a portion of them. The sample holds about 150,000 clones, around 84% seen once. The CDR3 sequence is 16 residues long. V was cut by 6 bases and J by 4 bases, with 22 bases left in between. Germline V gene lookup returns CDR1 MNHEY and CDR2 SMNVEV (reference sequence). The data are from a study of cytomegalovirus exposure and HLA in healthy donors. Study-level points and caveats: The study reported that TCR beta sequences accurately predicted HLA-A and HLA-B alleles in most subjects. A later analysis found TCR association rates differed by HLA locus, highest for DRB1 and lowest for HLA-C.

This chain joins TRBV27 and TRBJ2-7; D gene uncertain. Source material: PBMCs. The sequence was collected from a man in his thirties or forties in good health and CMV-seropositive. CDR3 nucleotide sequence: TGTGCCAGCAGCCCTTTAGAGAGGTTCGATGTTTACGAGCAGTACTTC. Protein sequence: CASSPLERFDVYEQYF.